One sample yielded the 32 T cell receptor beta chains listed below, sequenced in a study of metastatic and nonmetastatic thyroid tumors. All patients were treatment-naive before thyroid surgery. TCRdb re-called clones from the PCR reads using MiXCR. This sample has approximately 25,000 clones; roughly 19% occur once, and the top ten carry approximately 25%. Sequencing was done on a sample of blood. The receptor set was obtained from a male donor with papillary thyroid cancer or a benign thyroid nodule (not recorded which). Some clones in this sample may be carry-over from other donors' samples.

This clone was seen repeatedly, ten times or more. The chain employs TRBV27 and TRBJ2-2; D not certain. The germline V and J ends were trimmed by 5 bases and 2 bases, with 3 bases remaining between them. The germline CDR1 and CDR2 sequences are MNHEY and SMNVEV (reference sequence). The CDR3 runs 12 residues. In nucleotides, the CDR3 is TGTGCCAGCAGTCCCAACACCGGGGAGCTGTTTTTT. Translating it yields CASSPNTGELFF.

This clone was recorded many times. The rearrangement uses TRBV10-3 and TRBJ2-1; D ambiguous. This CDR3 is built from 13 residues. V lost 3 bases to trimming and J lost 2 bases, with 5 bases between them. The germline V gene has CDR1 ENHRY and CDR2 SYGVKD. CDR3 in DNA: TGTGCCATCAGTGATATACCCTACAATGAGCAGTTCTTC. Protein product: CAISDIPYNEQFF.

This clone was recorded many times. A much larger clone is a single base away; this may be a read error. Other DNA sequences within the sample encode an identical CDR3. The chain combines TRBV10-3 with TRBJ2-5; D gene unclear. This CDR3 comprises 13 residues. Germline CDR1 ENHRY, CDR2 SYGVKD. The CDR3 nucleotides read TGTGCCATCAAGGGTATCGACCAGGAGACCCAGTACTTC. Translating it yields CAIKGIDQETQYF.

The chain links TRBV27 to TRBJ2-7; weak D call: TRBD2 (5 bases). This CDR3 has 12 amino acids. Germline values: CDR1 MNHEY, CDR2 SMNVEV (reference sequence). In nucleotides, the CDR3 is TGTGGTACCGGGGTATCAACCTACGAGCAGTACTTC. This translates into CGTGVSTYEQYF.

This clone was found many times. The chain joins TRBV28 to TRBJ2-1; D ambiguous. The V and J ends lost 5 bases and 1 base respectively, with 12 bases between them. This CDR3 spans 15 amino acids. Germline loops: CDR1 MDHEN, CDR2 SYDVKM. The CDR3 bases are TGTGCCAGCAGTCTCGTGGTGGGTTCCTACAATGAGCAGTTCTTC. Translated, it gives CASSLVVGSYNEQFF.

At least ten counts were recorded for this clone. V and J are TRBV7-2 and TRBJ2-7, with 10 bases that match TRBD1. With 5 bases clipped from V and 6 bases from J, the junction kept 7 bases outside the gene matches. The CDR3 spans 14 residues. The V gene's germline CDR1 is SGHTA and CDR2 FQGNSA. The DNA for the CDR3 is TGTGCCAGCAGCGTGGGACAGGGGTTTCCCGAGCAGTACTTC. This encodes CASSVGQGFPEQYF.

This clone was detected many times. The chain couples TRBV27 to TRBJ2-1; no clear D. The V end was cut by 3 bases, the J end by 7 bases, with 7 bases between. The CDR3 has 12 residues. The germline V gene encodes CDR1 MNHEY and CDR2 SMNVEV (reference sequence). The CDR3 spells CASSFSLNEQFF. As DNA, the CDR3 is TGTGCCAGCAGTTTTTCCCTGAATGAGCAGTTCTTC.

This clone appeared many times. The chain carries TRBV6-4 and TRBJ2-3; D is uncertain. The CDR3 loop spans 15 amino acids. Trimming left V 2 bases short and J 0 bases short, with 9 bases between. The germline CDR1 and CDR2 sequences are MRHNA and SNTAGT. CDR3 nucleotides: TGTGCCAGCAGTGACAGGGCGGCTAGCACAGATACGCAGTATTTT. This translates into CASSDRAASTDTQYF.

Notes on this clone: A junction boundary mismatches the germline segment, possibly from a read error. The V call is TRBV11-2, the J call TRBJ2-1; TRBD2 is a possible D gene (7 bases). Germline V gives CDR1 SGHAT, CDR2 FQNNGV. The CDR3 has 16 amino acids. This CDR3 reads CASSSSGGGGRNERFF. The CDR3 region has the DNA TGTGCCAGCAGCTCCTCCGGGGGAGGGGGTCGCAATGAGCGGTTCTTC.

The chain combines TRBV2 with TRBJ1-2; tentatively, D is TRBD1 (5 bases). The V gene's germline CDR1 is SNHLY and CDR2 FYNNEI. V dropped 3 bases and J dropped 6 bases, with 14 bases sitting between them. The CDR3 has 14 residues. CDR3 nucleotide sequence: TGTGCCAGCAGTGATCGGGGGATTATCGATGGCTACACCTTC. It translates to CASSDRGIIDGYTF.

There are many counts of this clone. V and J are TRBV5-1 and TRBJ1-1; D uncertain. This CDR3 region has 14 residues. The V end was cut by 2 bases, the J end by 1 base, with 9 bases between. In germline, CDR1 is SGHRS, CDR2 YFSETQ. CDR3 residues: CASSFQAGNTEAFF. Written as DNA, the CDR3 is TGCGCCAGCAGCTTTCAGGCTGGGAACACTGAAGCTTTCTTT.

There are many counts of this clone. The chain uses TRBV19 and TRBJ1-2; TRBD1 is a possible D gene (5 bases). With 11 bases removed from V and 5 bases from J, the gap between germline ends came to 15 bases. The germline V gene encodes CDR1 LNHDA and CDR2 SQIVND (reference sequence). This CDR3 contains 12 residues. Here the CDR3 DNA reads TGTGCCTCGGGGGACGCCGGGTATGGCTACACCTTC. Its protein product is CASGDAGYGYTF.

This clone was found many times. This chain connects TRBV28 to TRBJ2-5, with TRBD1 as a possible D gene (6 bases). This CDR3 has 13 amino acids. V lost 6 bases and J 2 bases, leaving 10 bases between the germline ends. Germline V gene data show CDR1 as MDHEN and CDR2 as SYDVKM. CDR3 bases: TGTGCCAGCAGGAGGGGGATTCAAGAGACCCAGTACTTC. Protein product: CASRRGIQETQYF.

The chain uses TRBV6-1 and TRBJ1-2, with 8 bases matching TRBD1. The CDR3 runs 14 residues. Germline CDR1 is MNHNS and CDR2 is SASEGT. V shed 5 bases and J 4 bases; nucleotides not matched to a gene: 6. Here the CDR3 DNA reads TGTGCCAGCAGTCCTGCCGGGACAGGCTATGGCTACACCTTC. It translates to CASSPAGTGYGYTF.

Concerning this clone itself: Compared with germline, one end of the junction differs, possibly owing to a read error. The chain couples TRBV12-3 or TRBV12-4 to TRBJ1-5; D is unclear. CDR3 length: 14 residues. CDR3 in DNA: TGTGCCAGCATGATAGATGCACGGGGTCAGCCCCAGCAGTTT. Translating gives CASMIDARGQPQQF.

This clone was counted at least ten times. The J gene is TRBJ2-3, the V gene TRBV5-4; possible D gene TRBD1, 6 bases. V shed 3 bases and J shed 0 bases, with 11 bases lying between them. This CDR3 has 15 residues. Germline CDR1 is SGHNT and CDR2 is YYREEE (reference sequence). CDR3 sequence (DNA): TGTGCCAGCAGCTCACGGACAGCCAGCACAGATACGCAGTATTTT. Its translation: CASSSRTASTDTQYF.

This clone was counted ten times or more. The chain is built from TRBV7-3 and TRBJ2-3, with 8 bases lining up with TRBD1. Germline values: CDR1 SGHTA, CDR2 FQGTGA. V trimming: 6 bases; J trimming: 4 bases; junction bases outside the gene matches: 6. The CDR3 totals 14 residues. The CDR3: CASRLQGAPDTQYF. For the CDR3, the DNA is TGTGCCAGCAGATTGCAGGGGGCCCCAGATACGCAGTATTTT.

This clone appeared a single time. The CDR3 region has the DNA TGTGCCAGCAGCTTTGAGACAGATACGCAGTATTTT. It yields the protein CASSFETDTQYF. This chain connects TRBV11-2 to TRBJ2-3; D uncertain. The germline V gene encodes CDR1 SGHAT and CDR2 FQNNGV. This CDR3 comprises 12 residues. V dropped 3 bases and J dropped 3 bases, with 4 bases sitting between them.

There are many counts of this clone. This chain links TRBV5-1 with TRBJ1-6; possibly TRBD1 for D (6 bases). V was shortened by 0 bases and J by 0 bases, with 10 bases between the two germline ends. Germline V lookup: CDR1 SGHRS, CDR2 YFSETQ. The CDR3 has 17 residues. The CDR3 loop is CASSLGQAFSYNSPLHF. The CDR3 nucleotides read TGCGCCAGCAGCTTGGGACAGGCCTTCTCCTATAATTCACCCCTCCACTTT.

This clone was recorded many times. Other DNA sequences in the same sample also yield this CDR3. J is TRBJ1-1 and V is TRBV15; no firm D call. Trimming stripped 0 bases from V and 1 base from J, with 9 bases between. The V gene's germline CDR1 is LNHNV and CDR2 YYDKDF (reference sequence). The CDR3 sequence is 15 residues long. This chain's CDR3 is CATSRDRQRNTEAFF. CDR3 DNA: TGTGCCACCAGCAGAGATCGTCAACGGAACACTGAAGCTTTCTTT. The full variable domain, completed using reference TRBV15 and TRBJ1-1, is DAMVIQNPRYQVTQFGKPVTLSCSQTLNHNVMYWYQQKSSQAPKLLFHYYDKDFNNEADTPDNFQSRRPNTSFCFLDIRSPGLGDTAMYLCATSRDRQRNTEAFFGQGTRLTVV.

There are many counts of this clone. The chain recombines TRBV7-2 with TRBJ2-1; D not certain. The ends were cut back, 3 bases at V and 9 bases at J, with 12 bases in the middle. The CDR3 loop spans 13 amino acids. Germline loops: CDR1 SGHTA, CDR2 FQGNSA. CDR3 bases: TGTGCCAGCAGCTTCCCTGGGGTTGTTGAGCAGTTCTTC. This encodes CASSFPGVVEQFF.

At least ten counts were recorded for this clone. The chain uses TRBV5-1 and TRBJ1-2, with a weak D call TRBD1 (6 bases). Germline V lookup: CDR1 SGHRS, CDR2 YFSETQ. The V end lost 3 bases, the J end lost 6 bases, and 12 bases lay between the germline ends. The CDR3 spans 13 residues. CDR3 in DNA: TGCGCCAGCAGCTCCGTCCAGGGGAATGGCTACACCTTC. Translated: CASSSVQGNGYTF.

This clone was counted at least ten times. This sequence joins TRBV7-9 and TRBJ1-1; unclear D gene. Germline V lookup: CDR1 SEHNR, CDR2 FQNEAQ (reference sequence). CDR3 length equals 12 residues. V was cut by 5 bases and J by 1 base, with 5 bases left in between. CDR3 nucleotides: TGTGCCAGCAGCCCACGGAACACTGAAGCTTTCTTT. Translating it yields CASSPRNTEAFF.

Only a few counts were recorded for this clone. The gene calls are TRBV2 and TRBJ1-6; possible D gene TRBD1, 5 bases. The germline V gene has CDR1 SNHLY and CDR2 FYNNEI. Trimming stripped 6 bases from V and 7 bases from J, with 16 bases between. The CDR3 sequence is 15 residues long. Here the CDR3 reads CASSNGAGKNSPLHF. As DNA, the CDR3 is TGTGCCAGCAGCAACGGGGCGGGAAAGAATTCACCCCTCCACTTT.

In DNA, the CDR3 is TGTGCCAGCGGCCCGGGACTAGAGGGAACCGGGGAGCTGTTTTTT. Protein: CASGPGLEGTGELFF. The chain uses TRBV6-2 or TRBV6-3 and TRBJ2-2, with TRBD2 identical over 8 bases. The CDR3 has 15 residues. After removal of 8 bases from V and 5 bases from J, the junction contained 10 bases not matched to a gene. Per the germline V gene, CDR1 is MNHEY and CDR2 is SVGEGT.

In this sample, this clone turned up many times. The genes are TRBV20-1 and TRBJ1-1; D remains ambiguous. This CDR3 contains 12 residues. V lost 5 bases to trimming and J lost 10 bases, with 17 bases between them. Germline CDR1 is DFQATT and CDR2 is SNEGSKA (reference sequence). This CDR3 reads CSAPTPTLGAFF. CDR3 DNA: TGCAGTGCTCCGACCCCAACACTCGGAGCTTTCTTT.

This clone was seen many times. This chain joins TRBV6-1 and TRBJ2-1; possible D gene TRBD2, 5 bases. Germline CDR1 is MNHNS and CDR2 is SASEGT. Trimming removed 9 bases at V and 10 bases at J, with 19 bases between. The CDR3 sequence is 13 residues long. For the CDR3, the DNA is TGTGCCAGTTCGATTGGACTCGCCAAGGAGCAGTTCTTC. This translates into CASSIGLAKEQFF.

As for this clone: In this CDR3 the conserved last residue, phenylalanine or tryptophan, is missing, so a read error is likely. Because the CDR3's place on the DNA is in doubt, the DNA is left out and the CDR3 is given as listed by TCRdb. The rearrangement uses TRBV28 and TRBJ1-5; no check of the table's D call, TRBD1, against the DNA was made. Looked up from germline, CDR1 is MDHEN and CDR2 is SYDVKM. Counting both end residues, the CDR3 totals 16 amino acids. CDR3: CASSLPPGAGNQPQQC.

There are a few counts of this clone. The chain recombines TRBV24-1 with TRBJ2-5; 11 bases are shared with TRBD1. The J segment lost 2 bases and the V segment lost 2 bases, leaving 3 bases of the junction unmatched. The length of the CDR3 is 16 residues. Germline loops: CDR1 KGHDR, CDR2 SFDVKD. The DNA of the CDR3 is TGTGCCACCAGTGATTGGGGACAGGGGGGACAAGAGACCCAGTACTTC. This gives the protein CATSDWGQGGQETQYF.

This clone showed up just a few times. The chain has TRBV25-1 and TRBJ2-3; D is unclear. The CDR3 length is 13 residues. V was clipped by 8 bases and J by 3 bases, with 12 bases between them. Germline-derived CDR1 and CDR2 are MGHDK and SYGVNS. The CDR3 spells CASSPGLTDTQYF. CDR3 DNA: TGTGCCAGCTCACCCGGGTTGACAGATACGCAGTATTTT.

With respect to this clone: The germline gene is not matched at one end of the junction; a read error may be the cause. The V and J genes are TRBV4-1 and TRBJ1-5; D gene uncertain. The germline gives CDR1 MGHRA, CDR2 YSYEKL. The CDR3 totals 15 residues. The chain's CDR3 is CDSSQVFLGREPQHF. The CDR3 region has the DNA TGCGACAGCAGCCAAGTTTTCCTGGGGAGAGAACCCCAGCATTTT.

This clone was seen ten or more times. A much larger clone is a single base away; this may be a read error. The same CDR3 can be traced to other DNA sequences in this sample. V usage is TRBV20-1 and J usage is TRBJ2-3; 7 positions agree with TRBD2. This CDR3 region has 14 residues. V lost 6 bases and J lost 1; bases outside the gene matches: 7. CDR1 is DFQATT, CDR2 SNEGSKA, per germline (reference sequence). The CDR3 reads CSASHAGGTDTQYF. In DNA form, the CDR3 reads TGCAGTGCCAGTCACGCGGGAGGCACAGATACGCAGTATTTT.